This T cell receptor (beta chain) originates from a study of OX40 agonist ivuxolimab in advanced cancers. Trimming took 4 bases from V and 2 from J, leaving 13 bases between them. The CDR3 is 15 residues long. CDR1 is MNHEY, CDR2 SVGAGI, per germline. Assay used: immunoSEQ multiplex PCR; TCRdb lists only in-frame clones, some missing. This table has about 73,000 clones, 85% to 90% appearing once. The material was CD4+ or CD8+ T cells sorted from blood, obtained in a trial of the OX40 agonist ivuxolimab. The sequence came from an adult with an advanced solid tumor such as melanoma, head and neck, liver or kidney cancer. The rearrangement joins TRBV6-5 to TRBJ2-3; D may be TRBD1 (6 bases). The DNA for the CDR3 is TGTGCCAGCAGTTCTACAGGGTTTATCACAGATACGCAGTATTTT. It yields the protein CASSSTGFITDTQYF.